Below are 7 T cell receptor beta chains sequenced from a single sample in a study of control samples from healthy donors and cancer patients. Measured with immunoSEQ multiplex PCR; TCRdb has only the in-frame clones, and not every one. Of over 200,000 clones in the sample, roughly four fifths were seen once. The material sequenced was PBMCs. The receptors were sampled from a woman aged 55-69 years with lung cancer.

This chain uses TRBV3-1 (or the pseudogene TRBV3-2) with TRBJ2-1, with TRBD2 identical over 14 bases. The ends lost 8 bases at V and 13 bases at J; junction bases unmatched: 10. This CDR3 has 14 amino acids. Germline V lookup: CDR1 LGHDT, CDR2 YNNKEL (reference sequence). This CDR3 is CASGGTSGSFVQFF. The DNA of the CDR3 is TGTGCCAGCGGGGGGACTAGCGGGAGTTTTGTTCAGTTCTTC.

The J gene is TRBJ2-7, the V gene TRBV5-1; the match to TRBD2 covers 7 bases. Germline V gene data show CDR1 as SGHRS and CDR2 as YFSETQ. The CDR3 has 13 amino acids. The trim removed 2 bases at V and 3 bases at J, leaving 2 bases unmatched. The CDR3 region is CASSLSGNYEQYF. CDR3 sequence (DNA): TGCGCCAGCAGCTTAAGCGGGAACTACGAGCAGTACTTC. The full variable domain, rest sourced from reference TRBV5-1 and TRBJ2-7, is KAGVTQTPRYLIKTRGQQVTLSCSPISGHRSVSWYQQTPGQGLQFLFEYFSETQRNKGNFPGRFSGRQFSNSRSEMNVSTLELGDSALYLCASSLSGNYEQYFGPGTRLTVT.

V usage is TRBV7-3 and J usage is TRBJ2-7, with 8 bases matching TRBD1. Unmatched junction bases numbered 7, after V lost 5 bases and J lost 7 bases. Per the germline V gene, CDR1 is SGHTA and CDR2 is FQGTGA. The CDR3 loop spans 13 amino acids. The CDR3 here is CASSPGQGWEQYF. In nucleotides, the CDR3 is TGTGCCAGCAGCCCCGGACAGGGTTGGGAGCAGTACTTC. The full variable domain, in which reference TRBV7-3 and TRBJ2-7 provide the parts outside the CDR3, is GAGVSQTPSNKVTEKGKYVELRCDPISGHTALYWYRQSLGQGPEFLIYFQGTGAADDSGLPNDRFFAVRPEGSVSTLKIQRTERGDSAVYLCASSPGQGWEQYFGPGTRLTVT.

V is TRBV11-3 and J is TRBJ2-6; D may be TRBD1 (5 bases). The V gene's germline CDR1 is SGHNT and CDR2 YENEEA. This CDR3 region has 16 residues. Trimming took off 4 bases at V and 0 bases at J, with 10 bases between the two ends. The CDR3, as DNA: TGTGCCAGCAGCTCCCGACAGAGCTCTGGGGCCAACGTCCTGACTTTC. This codes for CASSSRQSSGANVLTF.

This clone was counted once. The V gene is TRBV7-8, the J gene TRBJ2-1; 9 bases map to TRBD2. The V segment lost 1 base and the J segment 9 bases; nucleotides outside the gene matches: 7. CDR1 is SGHVS, CDR2 FQNEAQ, per germline. The CDR3 spans 15 residues. The CDR3 protein is CASSLEGTSIFEQFF. CDR3 in DNA: TGTGCCAGCAGCTTAGAGGGGACTAGCATCTTTGAGCAGTTCTTC.

The chain couples TRBV7-9 to TRBJ1-1; D unresolved. CDR3 size: 12 residues. Per the germline V gene, CDR1 is SEHNR and CDR2 is FQNEAQ (reference sequence). Written as DNA, the CDR3 is TGTGCTACGGGCCATCAGAACACTGAAGCTTTCTTT. This encodes CATGHQNTEAFF.

The chain carries TRBV10-1 and TRBJ2-1, with 8 bases aligning to TRBD2. Per the germline V gene, CDR1 is WNHNN and CDR2 is SYGVQD (reference sequence). The CDR3 spans 13 residues. Trimming at V came to 10 bases and at J to 5 bases, leaving 7 bases not matched to a gene. Here the CDR3 reads CATAGGWDNEQFF. CDR3 DNA: TGCGCCACCGCGGGGGGTTGGGACAATGAGCAGTTCTTC.